These 8 T cell receptor beta chains came from one sample sequenced in a study of T cells after yellow fever vaccination (dated by TCRdb to about 2019). The treatment or condition label here, explained by the study, means: live attenuated yellow fever vaccine strain. The library came from 5' RACE. Sequencing relied on an Illumina HiSeq 2500. Clones were called with MiXCR by TCRdb after fastp trimmed the public reads at Q25, and only in-frame beta chains were retained. Rows are unified per CDR3 protein, each entry keeping the most common DNA and genes. This sample gives approximately 260,000 distinct CDR3 sequences in total; 13% of them show up just once. The ten biggest clones cover about 0.54% of the sample. The sample in question was CD4+ T cells sorted from PBMCs, obtained 45 days after the yellow fever booster vaccination. All receptors come from a man aged 25 to 45 who received the YFV17D yellow fever vaccine.

Of note for this clonotype: Compared with germline, one end of the junction differs, possibly owing to a read error. The chain carries TRBV27 and TRBJ2-1; 7 nucleotides match TRBD2. Germline V CDR1 and CDR2: MNHEY, SMNVEV (reference sequence). The CDR3 contains 12 residues. CDR3 loop: CACREGEGEQFF. DNA for the CDR3: TGTGCCTGCAGGGAGGGAGAAGGAGAGCAGTTCTTC.

The chain employs TRBV5-1 and TRBJ2-6; D gene ambiguous. The CDR3 loop spans 15 amino acids. The V and J ends lost 1 base and 3 bases respectively, with 8 bases between them. Germline values: CDR1 SGHRS, CDR2 YFSETQ. The CDR3 sequence: CASSLTEIGANVLTF. As DNA, the CDR3 is TGCGCCAGCAGCTTGACGGAAATTGGGGCCAACGTCCTGACTTTC.

The chain recombines TRBV10-2 with TRBJ2-2, with 7 positions matching TRBD2. Trimming at V came to 2 bases and at J to 1 base, leaving 4 bases not matched to a gene. The germline V gene encodes CDR1 WSHSY and CDR2 SAAADI. The CDR3 loop spans 16 amino acids. CDR3 in DNA: TGCGCCAGCAGTGAGAGTGGCGGGAGGAACACCGGGGAGCTGTTTTTT. Its translation is CASSESGGRNTGELFF.

The V gene is TRBV6-1, the J gene TRBJ2-7; a possible D gene is TRBD2 (5 bases). In germline, CDR1 is MNHNS, CDR2 SASEGT. The V and J ends lost 6 bases and 2 bases respectively, with 11 bases between them. The CDR3 totals 13 residues. CDR3 protein: CASSVQTTYEQYF. CDR3 bases: TGTGCCAGCAGCGTACAGACTACCTACGAGCAGTACTTC.

This clonotype came up many times. V is TRBV6-5 and J is TRBJ2-1, with 10 bases matching TRBD2. Per the germline V gene, CDR1 is MNHEY and CDR2 is SVGAGI. This CDR3 contains 19 residues. V lost 3 bases and J lost 7; bases outside the gene matches: 18. The CDR3 is CASSYFGASGSQIRNEQFF. CDR3 DNA: TGTGCCAGCAGTTATTTTGGGGCTAGCGGGAGCCAAATCCGGAATGAGCAGTTCTTC.

A remark on this clonotype: One end of the junction does not line up with germline, which may come from a read error. The chain couples TRBV7-9 to TRBJ2-1; 10 nucleotides align to TRBD2. This CDR3 comprises 12 residues. CDR1 and CDR2 (germline): SEHNR, FQNEAQ (reference sequence). The CDR3 DNA follows: TGTGCCAGCAGCGCACTAGCGGGGTCCTCGATCTTC. Its protein product is CASSALAGSSIF.

This sequence joins TRBV2 and TRBJ2-5; D possibly corresponds to TRBD2 (6 bases). The CDR3 extends over 15 amino acids. V dropped 6 bases and J dropped 5 bases, with 19 bases sitting between them. CDR1 is SNHLY, CDR2 FYNNEI, per germline. The DNA of the CDR3 is TGTGCCAGCAGACAACTGACGGCCGCGGGGGAGACCCAGTACTTC. It yields the protein CASRQLTAAGETQYF.

This clonotype was found once. The V and J genes are TRBV28 and TRBJ2-1; D uncertain. V lost 5 bases, J lost 10 bases, and 9 bases lay in between. The CDR3 contains 11 residues. Germline V gene sequence: CDR1 MDHEN, CDR2 SYDVKM. CDR3 nucleotide sequence: TGTGCCAGCAGTCCCGGACGGGAGCAGTTCTTC. The encoded protein is CASSPGREQFF.